Listed below are T cell receptor beta chains from one sample, sequenced in a study of T cell responses to AZD1222 COVID-19 vaccine. Profiled with immunoSEQ multiplex PCR; TCRdb holds only in-frame clones, not every one. The sample holds around 140,000 clones, 92% seen once. The input for sequencing was peripheral blood, taken 28 days after the second AZD1222 dose. These receptors were obtained from an adult who received the AZD1222 COVID-19 vaccine. Each CDR3 is given without its conserved first and last residue. Each record gives: V gene, J gene, CDR3 protein.

>TRBV5-1|TRBJ1-5
ASLLRGHQPQH
>TRBV18|TRBJ1-5
ASSPNPGFQPQH
>TRBV10-2|TRBJ1-5
ASSEPSNQPQH
>TRBV15|TRBJ2-7
ATSRDRGRARDEQY
>TRBV11-2|TRBJ2-2
ASSPFGSLNTGELF
>TRBV12-3/TRBV12-4|TRBJ1-1
ASSFVNTEAF
>TRBV7-2|TRBJ1-2
ASSYADGGRVGYT
>TRBV27|TRBJ2-5
ASSPGLAGEGAQY
>TRBV28|TRBJ1-5
ASSFQGGRYNQPQH
>TRBV19|TRBJ1-3
ATTQTGDPGNTIY
>TRBV28|TRBJ2-5
ASSLPQTGAEETQY
>TRBV4-3|TRBJ1-3
ASSQGPDPPNTIY
>TRBV5-1|TRBJ2-1
ASSPRDGGYNEQF
>TRBV6-1|TRBJ2-2
ASSEQRRNTGELF
>TRBV2|TRBJ1-6
ASSGGTGNSPLH
>TRBV4-1|TRBJ2-7
ASSQVPGVNSYEQY
>TRBV18|TRBJ1-2
ASSPDRGSQANYGYT
>TRBV11-2|TRBJ2-7
ASSSPRGSRSYEQY
>TRBV25-1|TRBJ2-1
ASSDPGGPGNEQF
>TRBV11-2|TRBJ2-7
ASSFRDPHEQY
>TRBV6-5|TRBJ2-1
ASSYGLGRGRNEQF
>TRBV9|TRBJ2-1
ASSVGGTSGRSEQF
>TRBV27|TRBJ2-7
ASSPRLAGSEQY
>TRBV6-2/TRBV6-3|TRBJ2-1
ASSSGSSGPYNEQF
>TRBV19|TRBJ1-5
ASSWQGNQPQH
>TRBV19|TRBJ1-1
ASSRTGRENTEAF
>TRBV7-2|TRBJ2-3
ASSWGPSGMGTDTQY
>TRBV28|TRBJ2-7
ASRLGKWDYEQY
>TRBV3-1/TRBV3-2|TRBJ2-7
ASGSASGRAYEQY
>TRBV9|TRBJ2-1
ASSVDPRSAGGEQF
>TRBV15|TRBJ2-7
ATSRGVAGAHEQY
>TRBV7-9|TRBJ2-5
ASSLLAGEETQY
>TRBV4-3|TRBJ1-2
ASSQDYGFAGNGYT
>TRBV28|TRBJ1-5
ASRPGGSNQPQH
>TRBV5-6|TRBJ1-1
ASSLQGKTEAF
>TRBV4-2|TRBJ1-6
ASSQEYRGGSPLH
>TRBV7-9|TRBJ2-7
ASSLAEAAGEQY
>TRBV30|TRBJ2-4
AWSVGTLATNIQY
>TRBV28|TRBJ1-3
ASSLYRGGNTIY
>TRBV15|TRBJ2-1
ATSPGHTSADEQF
>TRBV21-1|TRBJ2-1
ASSDLAGGYNEQF
>TRBV3-1/TRBV3-2|TRBJ1-1
ASSQARRTEAF
>TRBV6-5|TRBJ2-5
ASSILRGEETQY